This T cell receptor beta chain was sequenced for a study of OX40 agonist ivuxolimab in advanced cancers. The CDR3 has 20 amino acids. The table came from immunoSEQ multiplex PCR; TCRdb's copy has only in-frame clones and leaves some out. The sample consists of 90,000 to 120,000 clones, approximately 90% of them appearing once. The sequence derives from an adult with an advanced solid tumor such as melanoma, head and neck, liver or kidney cancer. Sample: CD4+ or CD8+ T cells sorted from blood, taken in a trial of the OX40 agonist ivuxolimab. The rearrangement uses TRBV21-1 and TRBJ2-7; no DNA check was done on the table's D call, TRBD1. TRBV21-1 has pseudogene status. CDR3 DNA sequence: TGTGCCAGCAGCAAAGCTCCGGGCCGGGGCCGGGACAGGGGCTCCTACGAGCAGTACTTC. Residues: CASSKAPGRGRDRGSYEQYF.